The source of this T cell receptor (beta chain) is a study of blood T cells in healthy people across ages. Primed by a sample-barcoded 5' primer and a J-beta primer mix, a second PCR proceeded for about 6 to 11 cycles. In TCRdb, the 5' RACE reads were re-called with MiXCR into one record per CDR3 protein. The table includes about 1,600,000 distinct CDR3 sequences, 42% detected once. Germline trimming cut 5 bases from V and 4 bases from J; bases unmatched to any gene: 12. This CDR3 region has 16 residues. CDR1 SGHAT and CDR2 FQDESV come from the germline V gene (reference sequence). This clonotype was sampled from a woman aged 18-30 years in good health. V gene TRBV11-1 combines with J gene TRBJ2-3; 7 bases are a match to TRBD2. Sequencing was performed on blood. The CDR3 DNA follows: TGTGCCAGCAGCCCCTCACGTGCGGGAGTAGCAGATACGCAGTATTTT. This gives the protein CASSPSRAGVADTQYF. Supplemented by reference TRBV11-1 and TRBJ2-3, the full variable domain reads EAEVAQSPRYKITEKSQAVAFWCDPISGHATLYWYRQILGQGPELLVQFQDESVVDDSQLPKDRFSAERLKGVDSTLKIQPAELGDSAMYLCASSPSRAGVADTQYFGPGTRLTVL.